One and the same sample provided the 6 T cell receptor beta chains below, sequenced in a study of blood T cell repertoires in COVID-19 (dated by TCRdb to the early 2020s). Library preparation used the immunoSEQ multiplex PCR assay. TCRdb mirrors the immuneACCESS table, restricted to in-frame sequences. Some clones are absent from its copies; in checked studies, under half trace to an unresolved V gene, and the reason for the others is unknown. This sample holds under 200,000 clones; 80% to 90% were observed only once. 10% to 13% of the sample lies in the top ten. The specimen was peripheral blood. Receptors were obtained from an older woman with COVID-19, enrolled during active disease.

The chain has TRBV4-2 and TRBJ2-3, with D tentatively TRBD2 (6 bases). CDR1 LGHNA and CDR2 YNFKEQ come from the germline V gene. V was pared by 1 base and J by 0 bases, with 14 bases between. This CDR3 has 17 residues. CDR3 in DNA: TGTGCCAGCAGCCAAGGCCGAGGTGGGGGGAGCACAGATACGCAGTATTTT. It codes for CASSQGRGGGSTDTQYF.

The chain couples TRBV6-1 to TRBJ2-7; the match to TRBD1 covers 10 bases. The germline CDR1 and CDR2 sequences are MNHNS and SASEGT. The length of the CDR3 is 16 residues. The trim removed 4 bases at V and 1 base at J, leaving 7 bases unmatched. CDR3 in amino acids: CASSGFPDRGSYEQYF. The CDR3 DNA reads TGTGCCAGCAGTGGGTTTCCGGACAGGGGGTCCTACGAGCAGTACTTC.

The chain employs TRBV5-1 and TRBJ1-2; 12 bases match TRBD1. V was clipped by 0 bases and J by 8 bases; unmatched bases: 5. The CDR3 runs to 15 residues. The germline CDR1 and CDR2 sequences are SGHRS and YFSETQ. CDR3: CASSLEGQGALGYTF. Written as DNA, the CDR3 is TGCGCCAGCAGCTTGGAGGGACAGGGGGCGTTAGGCTACACCTTC.

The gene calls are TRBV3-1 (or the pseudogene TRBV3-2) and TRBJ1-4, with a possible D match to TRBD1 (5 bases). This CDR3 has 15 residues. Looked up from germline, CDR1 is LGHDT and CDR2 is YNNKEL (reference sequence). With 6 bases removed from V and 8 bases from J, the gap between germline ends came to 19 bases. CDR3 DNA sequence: TGTGCCAGCAGGGAATGGGGTTCCCAGGGAGAAAAACTGTTTTTT. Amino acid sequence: CASREWGSQGEKLFF.

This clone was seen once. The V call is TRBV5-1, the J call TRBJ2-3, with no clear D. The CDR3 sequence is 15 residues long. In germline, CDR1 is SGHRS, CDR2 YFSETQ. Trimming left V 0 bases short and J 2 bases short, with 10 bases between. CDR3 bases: TGCGCCAGCAGCTTGGCCGGTCTAATCACAGATACGCAGTATTTT. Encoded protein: CASSLAGLITDTQYF.

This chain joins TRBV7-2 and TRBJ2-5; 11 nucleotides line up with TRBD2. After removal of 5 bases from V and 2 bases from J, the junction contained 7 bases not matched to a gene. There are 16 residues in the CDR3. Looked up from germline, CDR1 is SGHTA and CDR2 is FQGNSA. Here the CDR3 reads CASSTRLAGSQETQYF. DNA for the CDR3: TGTGCCAGCAGCACCCGACTAGCGGGGTCGCAAGAGACCCAGTACTTC.